Following are 30 T cell receptor beta chains from one sample sequenced in a study of Ad26.COV2.S vaccination and SARS-CoV-2 variants. The repertoire was sequenced with immunoSEQ multiplex PCR; TCRdb's copy has only in-frame clones and lacks some. Of roughly 330,000 clones listed, roughly nine tenths are singletons. As to treatment: about 20 received Ad26.COV2.S at low or high dose, single or two shots; several received placebo; per-sample allocation not given. Samples came from day 63 after the first vaccine or placebo injection. The sample here was peripheral blood, taken in a trial of Ad26.COV2.S vaccine versus placebo. The receptors here all came from a person between 18 and 60 years old who received the Ad26.COV2.S COVID-19 vaccine or a placebo.

The chain couples TRBV11-3 to TRBJ2-3; D unresolved. Germline V gene data show CDR1 as SGHNT and CDR2 as YENEEA. CDR3 size: 13 residues. V lost 4 bases and J 0 bases, leaving 5 bases between the germline ends. The DNA for the CDR3 is TGTGCCAGCAGCTCGGACAGCACAGATACGCAGTATTTT. Translating it yields CASSSDSTDTQYF.

This sequence joins TRBV29-1 and TRBJ1-4, with a possible D match to TRBD1 (5 bases). Per the germline V gene, CDR1 is SQVTM and CDR2 is ANQGSEA. The CDR3 spans 12 residues. Between the trimmed V and J ends, which lost 6 bases and 8 bases, there was a span of 13 bases. The CDR3 nucleotides are TGCAGCGTGCGGGGGGACGGGGAAAAACTGTTTTTT. Protein: CSVRGDGEKLFF. Based on the CDR3 plus reference TRBV29-1 and TRBJ1-4, the full variable domain is SAVISQKPSRDICQRGTSLTIQCQVDSQVTMMFWYRQQPGQSLTLIATANQGSEATYESGFVIDKFPISRPNLTFSTLTVSNMSPEDSSIYLCSVRGDGEKLFFGSGTQLSVL.

This CDR3 is CASSAGTGLGQYF. DNA of the CDR3: TGTGCCAGCAGCGCCGGGACAGGGTTAGGGCAGTACTTC. The V and J genes are TRBV6-5 and TRBJ2-7, with 9 bases identical to TRBD1. The CDR3 length is 13 residues. Germline V gene data show CDR1 as MNHEY and CDR2 as SVGAGI. V was clipped by 6 bases and J by 9 bases; unmatched bases: 9.

This chain connects TRBV11-3 to TRBJ2-7; the D gene could be TRBD1 or TRBD2 (5 bases each). The CDR3 is 13 amino acids. Per germline, CDR1 SGHNT and CDR2 YENEEA. Trimming shortened V by 7 bases and J by 3 bases, and 13 bases separated the two germline ends. CDR3: CASTPSGSYEQYV. CDR3 nucleotide sequence: TGTGCCAGCACCCCTTCAGGGAGCTACGAGCAGTACGTC.

V and J are TRBV13 and TRBJ1-5, with TRBD1 as a possible D gene (5 bases). Germline V gene data show CDR1 as PRHDT and CDR2 as FYEKMQ (reference sequence). The CDR3 runs 14 residues. The V gene lost 2 bases and the J gene lost 3 bases, with 8 bases spanning the gap. The DNA of the CDR3 is TGTGCCAGCAGCTTAAGGGGCCCCAATCAGCCCCAGCATTTT. As protein: CASSLRGPNQPQHF. Combining the CDR3 with reference TRBV13 and TRBJ1-5 gives the whole variable domain AAGVIQSPRHLIKEKRETATLKCYPIPRHDTVYWYQQGPGQDPQFLISFYEKMQSDKGSIPDRFSAQQFSDYHSELNMSSLELGDSALYFCASSLRGPNQPQHFGDGTRLSIL.

The V call is TRBV7-9, the J call TRBJ2-3, with 13 bases fitting TRBD2. Germline V lookup: CDR1 SEHNR, CDR2 FQNEAQ (reference sequence). V lost 4 bases to trimming and J lost 2 bases; unmatched junction nucleotides: 3. CDR3 length: 16 amino acids. The CDR3 DNA reads TGTGCCAGCAGCTCTGGACTAGCGGGGGTCACAGATACGCAGTATTTT. Amino acids: CASSSGLAGVTDTQYF.

The V gene is TRBV6-5, the J gene TRBJ1-1, with 7 bases lining up with TRBD1. Trimming took 2 bases from V and 7 from J; bases not matched to a gene: 4. The germline CDR1 and CDR2 sequences are MNHEY and SVGAGI. The CDR3 covers 13 residues. CDR3 nucleotides: TGTGCCAGCAGTTACCGACAGGGAGGTGAAGCTTTCTTT. This translates into CASSYRQGGEAFF.

The CDR3 DNA reads as TGTGCCAGCAGTTTTGGACAGGGGGCGAGGAATTCACCCCTCCACTTT. Translation: CASSFGQGARNSPLHF. The chain recombines TRBV27 with TRBJ1-6; 11 bases agree with TRBD1. Trimming removed 3 bases from V and 7 bases from J; junction bases left unmatched: 5. CDR3 length: 16 amino acids. Germline CDR1 MNHEY, CDR2 SMNVEV (reference sequence).

The chain is built from TRBV27 and TRBJ2-7; the match to TRBD2 covers 8 bases. The CDR3 length is 17 residues. CDR1 is MNHEY, CDR2 SMNVEV, per germline (reference sequence). V was clipped by 8 bases and J by 0 bases; unmatched bases: 15. The CDR3 DNA reads as TGTGCCAGCTCGTTAGCGGGGCCCCTCCTTAGCTCCTACGAGCAGTACTTC. Encoded protein: CASSLAGPLLSSYEQYF.

This sequence joins TRBV5-1 and TRBJ2-3, with 11 bases that match TRBD1. Trimming at V came to 4 bases and at J to 3 bases, leaving 10 bases not matched to a gene. From germline, CDR1 is SGHRS and CDR2 YFSETQ. This CDR3 spans 17 amino acids. CDR3 protein: CASSLDLDRGPTDTQYF. In DNA, the CDR3 is TGCGCCAGCAGCCTTGATCTGGACAGGGGGCCGACAGATACGCAGTATTTT. Complete variable domain (other parts from reference TRBV5-1 and TRBJ2-3): KAGVTQTPRYLIKTRGQQVTLSCSPISGHRSVSWYQQTPGQGLQFLFEYFSETQRNKGNFPGRFSGRQFSNSRSEMNVSTLELGDSALYLCASSLDLDRGPTDTQYFGPGTRLTVL.

The count of this clone is one. The CDR3 DNA sequence: TGTGCCAGCAGCTCTACAGGGAACACTGAAGCTTTCTTT. This codes for CASSSTGNTEAFF. This chain links TRBV3-1 (or the pseudogene TRBV3-2) with TRBJ1-1; weak D call: TRBD1 (5 bases). Germline-derived CDR1 and CDR2 are LGHDT and YNNKEL (reference sequence). This CDR3 region has 13 residues. The V end lost 5 bases, the J end lost 1 base, and 8 bases lay between the germline ends.

This chain links TRBV7-6 with TRBJ2-3; 11 nucleotides match TRBD2. This CDR3 spans 15 amino acids. Germline loops: CDR1 SGHVS, CDR2 FNYEAQ. V dropped 5 bases and J dropped 2; count of bases not matched to a gene: 3. Written as DNA, the CDR3 is TGTGCCAGCAGCCTTAGCGGGGGGGTCACAGATACGCAGTATTTT. It is translated as CASSLSGGVTDTQYF.

The chain recombines TRBV6-5 with TRBJ1-1, with a weak D call TRBD1 (5 bases). Germline CDR1 reads MNHEY; CDR2 reads SVGAGI. The CDR3 covers 12 residues. The V end was cut by 8 bases, the J end by 11 bases, with 18 bases between. CDR3 coding DNA: TGTGCCAGCGTCCCTGAGGCTGGGGGGGCTTTCTTT. Encoded protein: CASVPEAGGAFF.

The chain has TRBV3-1 (or the pseudogene TRBV3-2) and TRBJ2-5, with 9 bases that match TRBD2. CDR3 length: 17 residues. With 6 bases clipped from V and 5 bases from J, the junction kept 16 bases outside the gene matches. Germline CDR1 reads LGHDT; CDR2 reads YNNKEL (reference sequence). The CDR3 region is CASRGRLGPSGEETQYF. CDR3 nucleotide sequence: TGTGCCAGCAGAGGTCGGTTGGGTCCTAGCGGGGAGGAGACCCAGTACTTC.

The chain couples TRBV10-3 to TRBJ2-1; D might be TRBD2 (5 bases). The CDR3 extends over 16 amino acids. Trimming took 3 bases from V and 0 from J, leaving 12 bases between them. Per germline, CDR1 ENHRY and CDR2 SYGVKD. The CDR3 DNA reads as TGTGCCATCAGTGACGGGGAAAGATCCTCCTACAATGAGCAGTTCTTC. Translated, it gives CAISDGERSSYNEQFF.

This rearrangement joins TRBV18 to TRBJ2-7; either TRBD1 or TRBD2 may supply D (5 bases each). The CDR3 consists of 14 residues. Germline CDR1 is KGHSH and CDR2 is LQKENI. Trimming left V 3 bases short and J 4 bases short, with 13 bases between. CDR3 protein: CASSPSGALYEQYV. CDR3 sequence (DNA): TGTGCCAGCTCACCCTCCGGGGCGTTATACGAGCAGTACGTC.

The chain has TRBV24-1 and TRBJ2-3; the match to TRBD1 covers 9 bases. From germline, CDR1 is KGHDR and CDR2 SFDVKD. The trim removed 4 bases at V and 6 bases at J, leaving 7 bases unmatched. The CDR3 is made up of 15 amino acids. CDR3 sequence (DNA): TGTGCCACCAGTGACCCCGGGACAGGGTTGGATACGCAGTATTTT. This translates into CATSDPGTGLDTQYF.

The chain has TRBV7-2 and TRBJ1-2, with D possibly TRBD1 on 6 matching bases. This CDR3 has 15 amino acids. CDR1 and CDR2 from the germline V gene are SGHTA and FQGNSA. Trimming removed 1 base from V and 8 bases from J, with 17 bases in between. The CDR3 protein is CASSLVLAAGEGYTF. The DNA of the CDR3 is TGTGCCAGCAGCTTAGTGCTGGCGGCAGGGGAAGGCTACACCTTC.

The chain is built from TRBV19 and TRBJ1-5; TRBD1 might be the D (6 bases). Trimming took off 6 bases at V and 1 base at J, with 19 bases between the two ends. Germline lookup yields CDR1 LNHDA and CDR2 SQIVND (reference sequence). The CDR3 length is 17 residues. CDR3 in amino acids: CASRKIEGGWSNQPQHF. In DNA, the CDR3 is TGTGCCAGTAGAAAAATCGAGGGGGGCTGGAGCAATCAGCCCCAGCATTTT.

This sequence joins TRBV9 and TRBJ1-1; D remains ambiguous. CDR1 is SGDLS and CDR2 is YYNGEE in the germline V gene. The CDR3 is 13 amino acids. The ends were cut back, 3 bases at V and 4 bases at J, with 10 bases in the middle. The CDR3 sequence: CASSAVEGTEAFF. The CDR3 DNA follows: TGTGCCAGCAGCGCCGTCGAGGGCACTGAAGCTTTCTTT.

This chain uses TRBV4-3 with TRBJ1-1, with D perhaps TRBD1 (6 bases). V was cut by 6 bases and J by 3 bases, with 8 bases left in between. The V gene's germline CDR1 is LGHNA and CDR2 YSLEER. The CDR3 runs to 12 residues. CDR3 in amino acids: CASRGGYTEAFF. For the CDR3, the DNA is TGCGCCAGCAGAGGGGGTTACACTGAAGCTTTCTTT.

V is TRBV7-9 and J is TRBJ2-3; no clear D. This CDR3 contains 15 residues. Germline CDR1 SEHNR, CDR2 FQNEAQ (reference sequence). V was clipped by 0 bases and J by 2 bases, with 9 bases between them. In nucleotides, the CDR3 is TGTGCCAGCAGCTTAGCAGGGAACCCCACAGATACGCAGTATTTT. Translated: CASSLAGNPTDTQYF.

This chain links TRBV7-2 with TRBJ1-5; 7 nucleotides agree with TRBD1. Germline CDR1 and CDR2: SGHTA and FQGNSA. J was trimmed by 0 bases and V by 3 bases; bases with no gene match: 2. The CDR3 consists of 15 residues. CDR3 DNA: TGTGCCAGCAGCTTGGACAGGAATAGCAATCAGCCCCAGCATTTT. Protein product: CASSLDRNSNQPQHF.

Here the CDR3 reads CASSFAGTSGPETQYF. In DNA form, the CDR3 reads TGTGCCAGCAGCTTTGCCGGGACTAGCGGCCCGGAGACCCAGTACTTC. V is TRBV19 and J is TRBJ2-5; TRBD2 matches 11 bases. The CDR3 is made up of 16 amino acids. With 9 bases clipped from V and 5 bases from J, the junction kept 14 bases outside the gene matches. Looked up from germline, CDR1 is LNHDA and CDR2 is SQIVND (reference sequence).

This clone was seen a handful of times. The CDR3 protein is CASSFADRGLGSPLHF. In DNA form, the CDR3 reads TGTGCCAGCAGTTTTGCGGACAGGGGGCTCGGTTCACCCCTCCACTTT. V gene TRBV27 combines with J gene TRBJ1-6, with 11 positions matching TRBD1. This CDR3 has 16 residues. V lost 3 bases to trimming and J lost 9 bases; unmatched junction nucleotides: 7. Germline values: CDR1 MNHEY, CDR2 SMNVEV (reference sequence).

V gene TRBV7-9 combines with J gene TRBJ2-1, with D maybe TRBD2 (5 bases). Germline loops: CDR1 SEHNR, CDR2 FQNEAQ (reference sequence). Trimming stripped 4 bases from V and 4 bases from J, with 20 bases between. This CDR3 is 17 amino acids long. The CDR3 here is CASSSAAAWTGYNEQFF. The CDR3 DNA reads as TGTGCCAGCAGCTCTGCGGCAGCGTGGACGGGGTACAATGAGCAGTTCTTC. The whole variable domain, remainder taken from reference TRBV7-9 and TRBJ2-1, is DTGVSQNPRHKITKRGQNVTFRCDPISEHNRLYWYRQTLGQGPEFLTYFQNEAQLEKSRLLSDRFSAERPKGSFSTLEIQRTEQGDSAMYLCASSSAAAWTGYNEQFFGPGTRLTVL.

This chain joins TRBV7-2 and TRBJ2-5; 7 bases are a match to TRBD2. This CDR3 has 16 residues. Germline V gives CDR1 SGHTA, CDR2 FQGNSA. The V gene end was trimmed by 1 base and the J gene end by 3 bases; junction bases not matched to a gene: 8. In DNA form, the CDR3 reads TGTGCCAGCAGCTTAGAGCGGGGCTGGAATGAAGAGACCCAGTACTTC. Its protein product is CASSLERGWNEETQYF. Full variable domain (remainder filled in from reference TRBV7-2 and TRBJ2-5): GAGVSQSPSNKVTEKGKDVELRCDPISGHTALYWYRQSLGQGLEFLIYFQGNSAPDKSGLPSDRFSAERTGGSVSTLTIQRTQQEDSAVYLCASSLERGWNEETQYFGPGTRLLVL.

The chain combines TRBV5-6 with TRBJ2-7, with D perhaps matching TRBD2 (6 bases). The V gene lost 4 bases and the J gene lost 0 bases, with 11 bases spanning the gap. The germline CDR1 and CDR2 sequences are SGHDT and YYEEEE. This CDR3 region has 14 residues. The CDR3 region is CASSGGLSSYEQYV. CDR3 bases: TGTGCCAGCAGCGGGGGACTGAGCTCCTACGAGCAGTACGTC.

This chain links TRBV27 with TRBJ2-7, with 10 bases identical to TRBD1. The length of the CDR3 is 15 residues. Trimming removed 4 bases from V and 6 bases from J; junction bases left unmatched: 9. CDR1 is MNHEY and CDR2 is SMNVEV in the germline V gene (reference sequence). CDR3 protein: CASSYYSGTGVEQYF. DNA of the CDR3: TGTGCCAGCAGTTACTATTCCGGGACAGGGGTCGAGCAGTACTTC.

This clone has just one count. The V and J genes are TRBV27 and TRBJ1-5; D might be TRBD1 (5 bases). This CDR3 spans 15 amino acids. CDR1 and CDR2 (germline): MNHEY, SMNVEV (reference sequence). Trimming pared 6 bases from V and 7 bases from J, leaving 19 bases between. The DNA for the CDR3 is TGTGCCAGCAGACCCCTGGGGGGGTTAGAGCAGCCCCAGCATTTT. It translates to CASRPLGGLEQPQHF.